This T cell receptor beta chain was obtained from a study of CD8 T cells in Susac syndrome. The RNA, about 0.45 to 1 ug, was put through reverse transcription using random hexamers. Amplification of TCR beta CDR3 by immunoSEQ multiplex PCR spanned 54 Vbeta and 13 Jbeta. TCRdb processed the immunoSEQ multiplex PCR reads anew with MiXCR; each CDR3 protein has one entry. This sample has roughly 200,000 distinct CDR3 sequences; about 95% occur once, and the top ten carry about 0.1%. TCR beta sequencing covered blood CD8+ and CD4+ T cells. On this clonotype itself: What it binds is unknown.

The CDR3 extends over 16 amino acids. Looked up from germline, CDR1 is DFQATT and CDR2 is SNEGSKA (reference sequence). Trimming removed 2 bases from V and 2 bases from J; junction bases left unmatched: 9. General observations from the study: It was acknowledged in the study that its TCR sequencing and HLA analysis involved a relatively small number of individuals.

This receptor was obtained from a human donor in good health. Input material: CD4+ T cells from PBMCs. The chain joins TRBV20-1 to TRBJ2-1; 7 nucleotides agree with TRBD1. CDR3 DNA: TGCAGTGCTAGACCCGAGCCGGGACAGACCTACAATGAGCAGTTCTTC. The encoded protein is CSARPEPGQTYNEQFF.